One sample yielded the 11 T cell receptor beta chains listed below, sequenced in a study of cytomegalovirus exposure and HLA in healthy donors. The PCR had 60 Vbeta and 13 Jbeta primers. Repertoires were generated with immunoSEQ multiplex PCR, while TCRdb's copy carries only in-frame clones and drops some. The sample table sets out 100,000 to 150,000 clones. Sequenced: PBMCs. These receptors came from a man in his late teens or twenties in good health and CMV-seronegative.

The gene calls are TRBV9 and TRBJ2-3, with TRBD2 matching 9 bases. CDR1 SGDLS and CDR2 YYNGEE come from the germline V gene. The V gene end was trimmed by 0 bases and the J gene end by 4 bases; junction bases not matched to a gene: 9. The length of the CDR3 is 17 residues. The CDR3 loop reads CASSVAPAGGGADTQYF. CDR3 DNA: TGTGCCAGCAGCGTAGCCCCAGCGGGGGGCGGAGCAGATACGCAGTATTTT.

The V and J genes are TRBV5-6 and TRBJ2-3, with TRBD1 as a possible D gene (5 bases). Trimming took off 0 bases at V and 2 bases at J, with 10 bases between the two ends. The germline CDR1 and CDR2 sequences are SGHDT and YYEEEE. This CDR3 is built from 15 residues. This CDR3 reads CASSLVTGITDTQYF. CDR3 nucleotides: TGTGCCAGCAGCTTGGTAACAGGAATCACAGATACGCAGTATTTT. The variable domain in full, completed from reference TRBV5-6 and TRBJ2-3, reads DAGVTQSPTHLIKTRGQQVTLRCSPKSGHDTVSWYQQALGQGPQFIFQYYEEEERQRGNFPDRFSGHQFPNYSSELNVNALLLGDSALYLCASSLVTGITDTQYFGPGTRLTVL.

This chain uses TRBV27 with TRBJ2-7; 14 nucleotides agree with TRBD2. CDR3 size: 15 residues. Looked up from germline, CDR1 is MNHEY and CDR2 is SMNVEV (reference sequence). V lost 5 bases, J lost 4 bases, and 4 bases stayed unmatched. The CDR3 DNA is TGTGCCAGCAGTCCCGGGACTAGCGGGAGATACGAGCAGTACTTC. Translated, it gives CASSPGTSGRYEQYF.

J is TRBJ1-1 and V is TRBV7-9, with D possibly TRBD1 on 5 matching bases. V was trimmed by 2 bases and J by 7 bases, leaving 14 bases between them. CDR3 length: 14 residues. Germline V gives CDR1 SEHNR, CDR2 FQNEAQ (reference sequence). Here the CDR3 reads CASSLSLGQGEAFF. The CDR3 DNA sequence: TGTGCCAGCAGCTTAAGTCTCGGGCAGGGTGAAGCTTTCTTT. Looking up the rest from reference TRBV7-9 and TRBJ1-1 gives the full variable domain: DTGVSQNPRHKITKRGQNVTFRCDPISEHNRLYWYRQTLGQGPEFLTYFQNEAQLEKSRLLSDRFSAERPKGSFSTLEIQRTEQGDSAMYLCASSLSLGQGEAFFGQGTRLTVV.

The chain carries TRBV5-1 and TRBJ1-2; 9 bases agree with TRBD1. This CDR3 contains 15 residues. The germline gives CDR1 SGHRS, CDR2 YFSETQ. The V segment lost 0 bases and the J segment 6 bases; nucleotides outside the gene matches: 6. CDR3 loop: CASSLELGQGHGYTF. Here the CDR3 DNA reads TGCGCCAGCAGCTTGGAATTGGGACAGGGACATGGCTACACCTTC.

V usage is TRBV30 and J usage is TRBJ2-2; D may be TRBD1 (6 bases). Germline CDR1 reads GTSNPN; CDR2 reads SVGIG (reference sequence). The V gene lost 5 bases and the J gene lost 3 bases, with 13 bases spanning the gap. The CDR3 runs to 14 residues. The CDR3 DNA is TGTGCCTGGGAAAGGGACACCTACACCGGGGAGCTGTTTTTT. Translation: CAWERDTYTGELFF.

This chain joins TRBV2 and TRBJ2-7; no definite D call. The CDR3 consists of 12 residues. Per the germline V gene, CDR1 is SNHLY and CDR2 is FYNNEI. V shed 6 bases and J shed 3 bases, with 9 bases lying between them. The CDR3 region is CASSLNSYEQYF. CDR3 coding DNA: TGTGCCAGCAGCCTCAATAGCTACGAGCAGTACTTC.

Notes on this clone: Other DNA sequences in this sample translate to the same CDR3. This rearrangement joins TRBV18 to TRBJ2-2; D gene uncertain. Germline CDR1 and CDR2: KGHSH and LQKENI. This CDR3 comprises 17 residues. The germline V and J ends were trimmed by 2 bases and 0 bases, with 13 bases remaining between them. CDR3 DNA: TGTGCCAGCTCACCAAAAAGCGCAAACCCGAACACCGGGGAGCTGTTTTTT. This codes for CASSPKSANPNTGELFF.

The chain recombines TRBV27 with TRBJ2-7; maybe TRBD2 (5 bases). With 7 bases removed from V and 0 bases from J, the gap between germline ends came to 10 bases. Germline assignment: CDR1 MNHEY and CDR2 SMNVEV (reference sequence). This CDR3 has 13 residues. CDR3 sequence (DNA): TGTGCCAGCATCGACTACACCTCCTACGAGCAGTACTTC. Amino acids: CASIDYTSYEQYF.

The chain employs TRBV7-2 and TRBJ1-5, with D possibly TRBD1 on 6 matching bases. CDR1 SGHTA and CDR2 FQGNSA come from the germline V gene. CDR3 length equals 16 residues. V shed 1 base and J shed 4 bases, with 14 bases lying between them. DNA for the CDR3: TGTGCCAGCAGCTTAGTGGGGGCACAGCTTAATCAGCCCCAGCATTTT. Protein sequence: CASSLVGAQLNQPQHF. The full variable domain, with the rest looked up from reference TRBV7-2 and TRBJ1-5, is GAGVSQSPSNKVTEKGKDVELRCDPISGHTALYWYRQSLGQGLEFLIYFQGNSAPDKSGLPSDRFSAERTGGSVSTLTIQRTQQEDSAVYLCASSLVGAQLNQPQHFGDGTRLSIL.

This rearrangement joins TRBV7-2 to TRBJ1-2; the D gene is possibly TRBD1 (6 bases). Trimming stripped 5 bases from V and 3 bases from J, with 16 bases between. Germline CDR1 reads SGHTA; CDR2 reads FQGNSA. The CDR3 sequence is 15 residues long. DNA for the CDR3: TGTGCCAGCAGCCTAGAGAAGGACAGATACTATGGCTACACCTTC. Residues: CASSLEKDRYYGYTF. Using reference TRBV7-2 and TRBJ1-2 for the parts outside the CDR3, the full variable domain is GAGVSQSPSNKVTEKGKDVELRCDPISGHTALYWYRQSLGQGLEFLIYFQGNSAPDKSGLPSDRFSAERTGGSVSTLTIQRTQQEDSAVYLCASSLEKDRYYGYTFGSGTRLTVV.